The 17 T cell receptor beta chains in this list originate from one sample, sequenced in a study of blood T cell repertoires in COVID-19. Sequencing was performed with immunoSEQ multiplex PCR; in TCRdb, only in-frame clones are kept and a portion is missing. The data show about 300,000 clones, with roughly nine tenths seen just once and 1.5% to 2% held by the top ten. The sequencing input was peripheral blood. Every receptor here comes from a woman between 25 and 40 years old with COVID-19, enrolled during active disease.

The chain couples TRBV10-1 to TRBJ1-1; D not certain. Germline CDR1 and CDR2: WNHNN and SYGVQD (reference sequence). The V gene lost 0 bases and the J gene lost 3 bases, with 11 bases spanning the gap. This CDR3 contains 15 residues. The CDR3 nucleotides read TGCGCCAGCAGTGAGTCAATCGGGTCGGACACTGAAGCTTTCTTT. Translation: CASSESIGSDTEAFF.

This clone appeared a single time. The gene calls are TRBV5-5 and TRBJ2-2; possibly TRBD1 for D (7 bases). The CDR3 runs to 15 residues. Germline V CDR1 and CDR2: SGHKS, YYEKEE (reference sequence). V shed 6 bases and J shed 5 bases, with 17 bases lying between them. The CDR3 here is CASTWVSGGTGELFF. The CDR3 bases are TGTGCCAGCACCTGGGTGTCAGGGGGGACCGGGGAGCTGTTTTTT.

The rearrangement links TRBV7-2 to TRBJ2-7; 12 bases agree with TRBD1. The length of the CDR3 is 15 residues. With 4 bases clipped from V and 3 bases from J, the junction kept 4 bases outside the gene matches. CDR1 is SGHTA, CDR2 FQGNSA, per germline. This chain's CDR3 is CASSSRDRGHYEQYF. The CDR3 DNA reads TGTGCCAGCAGCTCCCGGGACAGGGGGCACTACGAGCAGTACTTC.

Here the CDR3 DNA reads TGTGCCAGCACCGAGACTAGCGGGTACGAGCAGTACTTC. This translates into CASTETSGYEQYF. The chain uses TRBV2 and TRBJ2-7; 10 nucleotides agree with TRBD2. The CDR3 is made up of 13 amino acids. V shed 7 bases and J 4 bases; nucleotides not matched to a gene: 4. CDR1 SNHLY and CDR2 FYNNEI come from the germline V gene.

The J gene is TRBJ1-4, the V gene TRBV27; 8 nucleotides align to TRBD1. The CDR3 has 15 residues. CDR1 and CDR2 from the germline V gene are MNHEY and SMNVEV (reference sequence). Germline trimming cut 4 bases from V and 8 bases from J; bases unmatched to any gene: 9. CDR3 in DNA: TGTGCCAGCAGTTCGACAGGGGACATTAGGGAAAAACTGTTTTTT. Encoded protein: CASSSTGDIREKLFF.

The chain has TRBV25-1 and TRBJ1-6; TRBD1 agrees at 11 bases. Trimming at V came to 3 bases and at J to 4 bases, leaving 2 bases not matched to a gene. Germline V gives CDR1 MGHDK, CDR2 SYGVNS. The CDR3 consists of 16 residues. In DNA form, the CDR3 reads TGTGCCAGCAGTGATGGGGACAGGGGGTATAATTCACCCCTCCACTTT. Amino acid sequence: CASSDGDRGYNSPLHF.

The V gene is TRBV7-2, the J gene TRBJ2-1, with a weak D call TRBD2 (6 bases). V dropped 5 bases and J dropped 4 bases, with 21 bases sitting between them. The CDR3 consists of 17 residues. Germline CDR1 reads SGHTA; CDR2 reads FQGNSA. The CDR3 sequence: CASSARPPGLSYNEQFF. CDR3 nucleotides: TGTGCCAGCAGCGCCCGCCCCCCGGGACTTTCTTACAATGAGCAGTTCTTC. Together with reference TRBV7-2 and TRBJ2-1, the CDR3 gives the full variable domain: GAGVSQSPSNKVTEKGKDVELRCDPISGHTALYWYRQSLGQGLEFLIYFQGNSAPDKSGLPSDRFSAERTGGSVSTLTIQRTQQEDSAVYLCASSARPPGLSYNEQFFGPGTRLTVL.

This clone was recorded a few times. The V call is TRBV4-2, the J call TRBJ1-6; D is uncertain. The CDR3 extends over 14 amino acids. Germline CDR1 LGHNA, CDR2 YNFKEQ. Trimming removed 1 base at V and 7 bases at J, with 8 bases between. CDR3 loop: CASSQGARNSPLHF. The CDR3 nucleotides read TGTGCCAGCAGCCAAGGGGCCAGAAATTCACCCCTCCACTTT.

This clone occurred a few times. V and J are TRBV15 and TRBJ1-6; possibly TRBD1 for D (5 bases). CDR1 LNHNV and CDR2 YYDKDF come from the germline V gene (reference sequence). V lost 4 bases and J lost 10, with 17 bases in between. CDR3 size: 15 residues. This CDR3 is CATSTGTGGVSPLHF. The CDR3 DNA sequence: TGTGCCACCAGCACGGGGACGGGGGGTGTGTCACCCCTCCACTTT.

This clone was detected once. The CDR3 is CASSLEPGQGIYEQYF. CDR3 DNA sequence: TGTGCCAGCAGCTTAGAACCGGGACAGGGGATATACGAGCAGTACTTC. J is TRBJ2-7 and V is TRBV11-3, with 10 positions matching TRBD1. CDR1 and CDR2 from the germline V gene are SGHNT and YENEEA. The junction had 6 bases not matched to a gene; V was cut back by 0 bases and J by 4 bases. This CDR3 is 16 amino acids long.

The chain combines TRBV4-2 with TRBJ2-5, with D possibly being TRBD2 (5 bases). The germline V gene encodes CDR1 LGHNA and CDR2 YNFKEQ. Trimming removed 0 bases at V and 4 bases at J, with 12 bases between. CDR3 size: 15 residues. The CDR3 DNA follows: TGTGCCAGCAGCCAAGATAGGGAGAGGCGAGAGACCCAGTACTTC. Protein: CASSQDRERRETQYF.

The chain combines TRBV2 with TRBJ1-1; TRBD1 agrees at 10 bases. The germline CDR1 and CDR2 sequences are SNHLY and FYNNEI. Losses at the gene ends were 8 bases for V and 3 bases for J; bases not matched to a gene: 3. The CDR3 is 13 residues long. This CDR3 reads CASGTGEDTEAFF. The DNA for the CDR3 is TGTGCCAGCGGGACAGGGGAGGACACTGAAGCTTTCTTT.

The gene calls are TRBV19 and TRBJ1-5; a possible D gene is TRBD1 (6 bases). This CDR3 comprises 14 residues. V lost 7 bases to trimming and J lost 3 bases, with 13 bases between them. Germline CDR1 is LNHDA and CDR2 is SQIVND (reference sequence). The CDR3 sequence: CASTPQGNNQPQHF. CDR3 DNA sequence: TGTGCCAGTACTCCTCAGGGGAACAATCAGCCCCAGCATTTT.

The gene calls are TRBV28 and TRBJ2-2; D gene uncertain. This CDR3 contains 16 residues. Per germline, CDR1 MDHEN and CDR2 SYDVKM. Trimming pared 1 base from V and 4 bases from J, leaving 13 bases between. CDR3: CASSLSTRSGTGELFF. In DNA form, the CDR3 reads TGTGCCAGCAGTTTATCTACCAGGTCCGGCACCGGGGAGCTGTTTTTT.

To note about this clone: Other DNA sequences in the sample encode the same CDR3. The chain has TRBV18 and TRBJ2-7, with D uncertain. This CDR3 region has 14 residues. The V end was cut by 0 bases, the J end by 0 bases, with 6 bases between. Germline V lookup: CDR1 KGHSH, CDR2 LQKENI. CDR3 DNA sequence: TGTGCCAGCTCACCACCGAGTCCCTCCTACGAGCAGTACTTC. It is translated as CASSPPSPSYEQYF.

The rearrangement uses TRBV7-8 and TRBJ2-1; 7 nucleotides line up with TRBD2. The V segment lost 2 bases and the J segment 0 bases; nucleotides outside the gene matches: 16. The CDR3 consists of 20 residues. Germline V gene lookup returns CDR1 SGHVS and CDR2 FQNEAQ. The CDR3, as DNA: TGTGCCAGCAGCTTACCTTCTCTGGCGGGGGTGTTCAACTCCTACAATGAGCAGTTCTTC. Amino acids: CASSLPSLAGVFNSYNEQFF.

The chain couples TRBV11-3 to TRBJ1-1; tentative D call: TRBD1 (5 bases). This CDR3 has 15 amino acids. Trimming removed 0 bases at V and 2 bases at J, with 10 bases between. The germline gives CDR1 SGHNT, CDR2 YENEEA. Here the CDR3 reads CASSLDLGGNTEAFF. Here the CDR3 DNA reads TGTGCCAGCAGCTTAGATCTGGGGGGTAACACTGAAGCTTTCTTT.